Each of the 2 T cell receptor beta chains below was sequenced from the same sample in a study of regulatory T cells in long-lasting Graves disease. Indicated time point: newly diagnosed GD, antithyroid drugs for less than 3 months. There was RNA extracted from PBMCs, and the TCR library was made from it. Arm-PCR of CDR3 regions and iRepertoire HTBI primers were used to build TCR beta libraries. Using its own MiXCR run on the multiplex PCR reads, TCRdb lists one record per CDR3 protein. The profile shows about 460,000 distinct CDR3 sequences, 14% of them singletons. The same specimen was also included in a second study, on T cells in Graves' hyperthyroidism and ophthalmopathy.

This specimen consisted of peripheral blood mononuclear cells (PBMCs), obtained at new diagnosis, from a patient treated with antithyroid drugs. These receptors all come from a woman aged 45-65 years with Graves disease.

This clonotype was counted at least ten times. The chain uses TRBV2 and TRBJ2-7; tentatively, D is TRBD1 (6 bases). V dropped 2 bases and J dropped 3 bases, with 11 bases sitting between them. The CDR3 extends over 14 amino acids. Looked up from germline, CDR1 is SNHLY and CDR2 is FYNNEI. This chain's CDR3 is CASSERRTVYEQYF. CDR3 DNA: TGTGCCAGCAGTGAACGCCGGACAGTCTACGAGCAGTACTTC.

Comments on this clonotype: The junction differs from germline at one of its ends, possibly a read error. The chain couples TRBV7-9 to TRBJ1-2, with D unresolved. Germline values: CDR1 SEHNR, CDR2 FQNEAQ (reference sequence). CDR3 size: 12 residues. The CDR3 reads CASSFLGGMTLF. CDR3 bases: TGTGCCAGCAGCTTTCTGGGAGGGATGACCCTCTTC. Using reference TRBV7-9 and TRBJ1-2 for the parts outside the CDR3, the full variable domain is DTGVSQNPRHKITKRGQNVTFRCDPISEHNRLYWYRQTLGQGPEFLTYFQNEAQLEKSRLLSDRFSAERPKGSFSTLEIQRTEQGDSAMYLCASSFLGGMTLFGSGTRLTVV.